These 24 T cell receptor beta chains share one sample of origin, sequenced in a study of T cell responses to AZD1222 COVID-19 vaccine. Profiling relied on immunoSEQ multiplex PCR, and the TCRdb table lists in-frame clones only, not all of them. The sample records 95,000 to 150,000 clones, approximately 89% being singletons. Sample: peripheral blood, taken on day 0 of AZD1222 vaccination. Every receptor here comes from an adult in good health.

The CDR3 DNA sequence: TGTGCCAGCAGTGAGGACGGGAATCAGCCCCAGCATTTT. Translating it yields CASSEDGNQPQHF. The rearrangement links TRBV2 to TRBJ1-5, with no clear D. This CDR3 has 13 residues. Looked up from germline, CDR1 is SNHLY and CDR2 is FYNNEI. V lost 3 bases and J lost 4, with 7 bases in between.

This clone was recorded only once. The chain uses TRBV28 and TRBJ1-2, with 11 bases lining up with TRBD1. The CDR3 runs 17 residues. The V gene's germline CDR1 is MDHEN and CDR2 SYDVKM. V trimming: 1 base; J trimming: 0 bases; junction bases outside the gene matches: 4. CDR3 amino acids: CASSLYGQGATNYGYTF. CDR3 coding DNA: TGTGCCAGCAGTTTATATGGACAGGGGGCAACTAACTATGGCTACACCTTC.

The rearrangement links TRBV18 to TRBJ2-7; D not resolved. CDR3 length equals 14 residues. Trimming took 6 bases from V and 0 from J, leaving 12 bases between them. CDR1 and CDR2 (germline): KGHSH, LQKENI. CDR3 in amino acids: CASSESRSSYEQYF. CDR3 sequence (DNA): TGTGCCAGCTCTGAGAGTAGGAGCTCCTACGAGCAGTACTTC.

The sample holds one count of this clone. This sequence joins TRBV11-2 and TRBJ2-7; no clear D gene. Germline V lookup: CDR1 SGHAT, CDR2 FQNNGV. The V end was cut by 1 base, the J end by 0 bases, with 10 bases between. This CDR3 is 15 amino acids long. The CDR3 sequence is CASSLVSYYSYEQYF. For the CDR3, the DNA is TGTGCCAGCAGCTTAGTCTCCTACTACTCCTACGAGCAGTACTTC.

Written as DNA, the CDR3 is TGTGCCAGCAGCTTGGGGCCTGGGCCCCAGCATTTT. Amino acids: CASSLGPGPQHF. The chain carries TRBV5-6 and TRBJ1-5; no definite D call. Deletions cut 0 bases from V and 9 bases from J, with 7 bases between. The CDR3 extends over 12 amino acids. Germline V lookup: CDR1 SGHDT, CDR2 YYEEEE.

The CDR3 region has the DNA TGTGCCAGCAGGGTCCGGGAGGCGACTGAAGCTTTCTTT. Translated, it gives CASRVREATEAFF. The V call is TRBV7-8, the J call TRBJ1-1; D is undetermined. This CDR3 spans 13 amino acids. Per the germline V gene, CDR1 is SGHVS and CDR2 is FQNEAQ. Trimming took off 6 bases at V and 5 bases at J, with 13 bases between the two ends.

The chain couples TRBV6-6 to TRBJ1-4; 7 nucleotides agree with TRBD1. The V and J ends lost 11 bases and 4 bases, in that order; junction bases with no gene match: 13. The CDR3 totals 15 residues. CDR1 is MNHNY, CDR2 SVGAGI, per germline (reference sequence). The CDR3 DNA follows: TGTGCCTCACAACGACCGGGACAGAATAATGAAAAACTGTTTTTT. Amino acid sequence: CASQRPGQNNEKLFF.

The chain links TRBV28 to TRBJ1-6; D unclear. CDR3 size: 15 residues. Per germline, CDR1 MDHEN and CDR2 SYDVKM. V lost 8 bases, J lost 6 bases, and 17 bases lay in between. The CDR3 reads CASGSEGIPNSPLHF. The CDR3 DNA sequence: TGTGCCAGCGGTTCGGAGGGTATTCCTAATTCACCCCTCCACTTT.

V and J are TRBV2 and TRBJ2-7; 7 bases are a match to TRBD1. Per the germline V gene, CDR1 is SNHLY and CDR2 is FYNNEI. The CDR3 length is 14 residues. The V gene end was trimmed by 1 base and the J gene end by 3 bases; junction bases not matched to a gene: 3. CDR3 sequence reads: CASSEGQGLYEQYF. As DNA, the CDR3 is TGTGCCAGCAGTGAAGGACAGGGCCTCTACGAGCAGTACTTC.

The rearrangement uses TRBV20-1 and TRBJ2-1; D gene unclear. V was shortened by 5 bases and J by 10 bases, with 9 bases between the two germline ends. CDR3 size: 10 residues. Germline assignment: CDR1 DFQATT and CDR2 SNEGSKA (reference sequence). The CDR3: CSALFQEQFF. CDR3 DNA: TGCAGTGCTCTCTTTCAGGAGCAGTTCTTC.

The table lists this clone with a few counts. The chain carries TRBV19 and TRBJ1-1; D perhaps matches TRBD1 (5 bases). V dropped 1 base and J dropped 7 bases, with 13 bases sitting between them. From germline, CDR1 is LNHDA and CDR2 SQIVND (reference sequence). The CDR3 is 14 amino acids. Here the CDR3 reads CASSIGQGVGEAFF. The CDR3 coding sequence is TGTGCCAGTAGTATAGGTCAGGGTGTTGGTGAAGCTTTCTTT.

The V gene is TRBV19, the J gene TRBJ1-4; D is ambiguous. The CDR3 extends over 17 amino acids. Germline CDR1 is LNHDA and CDR2 is SQIVND (reference sequence). V was clipped by 5 bases and J by 0 bases, with 16 bases between them. The CDR3 DNA reads TGTGCCAGTAGTTCTCGTGAAGCTAAAGCAACTAATGAAAAACTGTTTTTT. Protein sequence: CASSSREAKATNEKLFF.

V and J are TRBV7-9 and TRBJ1-5; perhaps TRBD1 as D (5 bases). V lost 5 bases to trimming and J lost 6 bases, with 14 bases between them. The CDR3 covers 14 residues. The V gene's germline CDR1 is SEHNR and CDR2 FQNEAQ (reference sequence). In DNA form, the CDR3 reads TGTGCCAGCAGCCCGCTATCAGGGAGTCAGCCCCAGCATTTT. Residues: CASSPLSGSQPQHF.

The genes are TRBV6-5 and TRBJ2-1; 11 bases line up with TRBD2. The CDR3 has 15 amino acids. CDR1 and CDR2 from the germline V gene are MNHEY and SVGAGI. Trimming cost V 6 bases and J 4 bases; bases outside gene matches: 5. The CDR3 bases are TGTGCCAGCAGGGCCCTAGCGGGGGGTTACAATGAGCAGTTCTTC. This sequence encodes CASRALAGGYNEQFF.

CDR3 amino acids: CSGTLNTEAFF. CDR3 in DNA: TGCAGCGGGACTCTGAACACTGAAGCTTTCTTT. This chain uses TRBV29-1 with TRBJ1-1; D gene uncertain. There are 11 residues in the CDR3. V lost 7 bases and J 0 bases, leaving 6 bases between the germline ends. Germline CDR1 is SQVTM and CDR2 is ANQGSEA.

The V call is TRBV2, the J call TRBJ2-1; D might be TRBD2 (6 bases). Germline V gene data show CDR1 as SNHLY and CDR2 as FYNNEI. CDR3 length: 15 amino acids. V was clipped by 4 bases and J by 12 bases, with 22 bases between them. The CDR3, as DNA: TGTGCCAGCAGTGGGAGGGATGGAGGTGTATCAGCGCAGTTCTTC. This encodes CASSGRDGGVSAQFF.

This chain joins TRBV19 and TRBJ1-5; 7 nucleotides align to TRBD1. The CDR3 sequence is 17 residues long. Unmatched junction bases numbered 8, after V lost 1 base and J lost 2 bases. Germline CDR1 is LNHDA and CDR2 is SQIVND (reference sequence). The CDR3 DNA reads as TGTGCCAGTAGTATAGCGGCAGGGGGTCGCGGCAATCAGCCCCAGCATTTT. This gives the protein CASSIAAGGRGNQPQHF.

The rearrangement links TRBV6-1 to TRBJ1-2, with no clear D. CDR3 length equals 13 residues. The germline V and J ends were trimmed by 3 bases and 4 bases, with 9 bases remaining between them. CDR1 MNHNS and CDR2 SASEGT come from the germline V gene. The DNA of the CDR3 is TGTGCCAGCAGTGAGGGGATAAGCTATGGCTACACCTTC. Its translation: CASSEGISYGYTF.

This chain connects TRBV19 to TRBJ1-5; D is uncertain. From germline, CDR1 is LNHDA and CDR2 SQIVND (reference sequence). The CDR3 has 15 amino acids. The V gene lost 3 bases and the J gene lost 7 bases, with 16 bases spanning the gap. CDR3 DNA sequence: TGTGCCAGTAGTATTCGTAACAGCCTAGGGCAGCCCCAGCATTTT. This codes for CASSIRNSLGQPQHF.

This clone has a single count. This chain uses TRBV19 with TRBJ2-7, with TRBD1 identical over 8 bases. The V gene end was trimmed by 8 bases and the J gene end by 5 bases; junction bases not matched to a gene: 14. This CDR3 is built from 15 residues. Per germline, CDR1 LNHDA and CDR2 SQIVND (reference sequence). The CDR3 protein is CASGLQGRGRNEQYF. The CDR3, as DNA: TGTGCCAGTGGTCTCCAGGGCAGGGGGCGTAACGAGCAGTACTTC.

This chain links TRBV19 with TRBJ1-5; D is unresolved. V shed 6 bases and J shed 1 base, with 7 bases lying between them. Germline CDR1 LNHDA, CDR2 SQIVND (reference sequence). This CDR3 region has 13 residues. CDR3 sequence: CASRSVSNQPQHF. In DNA form, the CDR3 reads TGTGCCAGTAGATCCGTGAGCAATCAGCCCCAGCATTTT.

The chain recombines TRBV6-2 or TRBV6-3 with TRBJ2-1; D is unclear. The CDR3 consists of 17 residues. Germline-derived CDR1 and CDR2 are MNHEY and SVGEGT. V dropped 5 bases and J dropped 9 bases, with 26 bases sitting between them. The CDR3 DNA reads TGTGCCAGCAGTCCCGGAGTTTTTAGTCCCACCATAGGTGAGCAGTTCTTC. Protein product: CASSPGVFSPTIGEQFF.

This CDR3 is CASSSNRGGDQPQHF. The CDR3 region has the DNA TGTGCCAGCAGCTCAAACAGGGGAGGGGATCAGCCCCAGCATTTT. V is TRBV7-8 and J is TRBJ1-5; 7 positions agree with TRBD1. The CDR3 has 15 residues. After removal of 4 bases from V and 5 bases from J, the junction contained 8 bases not matched to a gene. CDR1 is SGHVS, CDR2 FQNEAQ, per germline.

The genes are TRBV18 and TRBJ1-1; the D is unclear. There are 13 residues in the CDR3. Germline V gives CDR1 KGHSH, CDR2 LQKENI. The germline V and J ends were trimmed by 1 base and 0 bases, with 3 bases remaining between them. The CDR3 DNA is TGTGCCAGCTCACCACAGATGAACACTGAAGCTTTCTTT. It yields the protein CASSPQMNTEAFF.